This TCR beta chain was profiled in a study of blood T cell repertoires in COVID-19. Looking at the study overall: Samples representing acute and convalescent COVID-19 were sourced from the United States, Italy and Spain. Sources were T cells, B-cell-depleted T cells, or PBMCs; the material itself was cDNA or gDNA.

The authors' processing: Nucleated cell counts were estimated from reference gene primer amplification. TCRdb keeps only in-frame clones here, not all; method: immunoSEQ multiplex PCR. Clone size and the V and J calls come from that table; the DNA yielded D and trimming. The sample has fewer than 120,000 clones, 76% seen once. Germline CDR1 MNHEY, CDR2 SVGAGI. CDR3 length: 13 amino acids. Trimming removed 6 bases from V and 4 bases from J, with 12 bases in between. The specimen was peripheral blood. The gene calls are TRBV6-5 and TRBJ1-2; D might be TRBD1 (6 bases). The sequence was obtained from a woman older than 75 with acute or convalescent COVID-19. The CDR3, as DNA: TGTGCCAGCAGGTCATCAGGGGTCTATGGCTACACCTTC. As protein: CASRSSGVYGYTF.